The source of this TCR beta chain is a study of PD-1 blockade in classical Hodgkin lymphoma. Whole-study results and caveats: TCR diversity in CD4+, not CD8+, cells rose significantly by C4D1. A reduction in baseline TCR diversity was reportedly seen in newly diagnosed patients relative to healthy donors. Baseline diversity resembling that of newly diagnosed patients was seen in complete responders.

Trimming left V 4 bases short and J 2 bases short, with 16 bases between. This CDR3 is built from 16 residues. From germline, CDR1 is SGHAT and CDR2 FQNNGV. As regards this clone: Its antigen is undetermined.

The data were produced by immunoSEQ multiplex PCR, yet TCRdb's version contains in-frame clones alone and is incomplete. The sample holds about 13,000 clones, about 80% seen once. Brentuximab vedotin exposure varied, and every patient relapsed after autologous stem cell transplantation. When best responses were assessed, they were complete response, partial response or progressive disease. The origin of this receptor is a human donor with classical Hodgkin lymphoma. The sequencing used peripheral blood mononuclear cells (PBMCs), collected at baseline. The chain combines TRBV11-2 with TRBJ2-3, with a possible D match to TRBD1 (5 bases). As DNA, the CDR3 is TGTGCCAGCAGCTACACAGGACGGACGCACACAGATACGCAGTATTTT. Protein sequence: CASSYTGRTHTDTQYF.